Sequencing of this T cell receptor (beta chain) was carried out in a study of T cell repertoires in cytomegalovirus infection. On the study more broadly: The public TCR beta signatures pointed to both CMV infection and matching HLA type.

Of note for this clonotype: The antigen remains undetermined.

TCRdb analysed the reads with MiXCR anew, one entry per CDR3 protein. The table shows about 190,000 distinct CDR3 sequences, with roughly 27% occurring only once. Trimming pared 4 bases from V and 4 bases from J, leaving 11 bases between. Germline lookup yields CDR1 SGHRS and CDR2 YFSETQ. This CDR3 spans 13 amino acids. Study outcomes and limitations: CMV-specific HLA-C-restricted TCR beta clonotypes dominated the ex vivo response. CMV carriers having the relevant HLA were flagged by cumulative public TCR beta family frequency.

The V gene is TRBV5-1, the J gene TRBJ2-5; D assignment may be TRBD1 or TRBD2 (5 bases each). The sequence was collected from a human donor in good health (CMV status not recorded). Some clones in this sample may be carry-over from other donors' samples. Sequencing was performed on PBMCs. The CDR3: CASSEGTGETQYF. CDR3 nucleotide sequence: TGCGCCAGCAGCGAGGGGACCGGAGAGACCCAGTACTTC.